This T cell receptor beta chain was observed in a study of blood T cell repertoires in COVID-19 (dated by TCRdb to between 2020 and 2021). A note on the overall study: The collaborator samples originated in the United States, Italy and Spain and spanned the acute and convalescent phases of COVID-19. The sample metadata nearly always contained a de-identified subject ID, COVID-19 status, age in years and sex. Subjects who had been exposed to COVID-19, were actively infected with it, or had recovered from it provided the deeply sampled blood TCRbeta repertoires that made up the dataset. Samples were obtained from the ongoing ImmuneRACE study (first 160 participants) and from about 1,300 subjects provided by 6 global collaborators. HLA class I and class II types, where available, came from metadata supplied by the sample provider rather than from assay-based typing. The repertoires were released in a freely available public database meant as a resource for research on the immune response to SARS-CoV-2. The prospective study material was composed of cDNA or gDNA derived from T cells, B-cell-depleted T cells, or PBMCs.

TCRbeta CDR3 regions were amplified from genomic DNA by means of the immunoSEQ Assay, a bias-controlled multiplex PCR. In the authors' own workflow: The number of nucleated cells in each sample was estimated from the amplification of reference gene primers within the assay. To quantify the absolute abundance of each unique TCRbeta CDR3 rearrangement, sequence reads were collapsed and filtered. For each sample, productive Simpson clonality was calculated as the square root of Simpson's diversity index over productive rearrangements. TCRdb took over this immuneACCESS table, retaining in-frame rearrangements with V and J assigned. Such tables are incomplete; in checked studies, under half of the missing clones stem from an unresolved V gene, and the remainder is unexplained. From that table come the V and J calls and clone size; the DNA was used to work out D and trimming. This sample holds 310,000 or so clones; about nine tenths were observed only once. 7.5% to 10% of the sample lies in the top ten.

V is pared back by 0 bases and J by 0 bases, with 9 bases lying between the germline termini. CDR1 MNHEY and CDR2 SVGAGI were looked up in the germline V gene. Inclusive of the bounding cysteine and phenylalanine, the CDR3 is 16 residues long. Only the CDR3 DNA stays, 48 bases, in frame from base 1. On this clone itself: Its antigen is not yet known. Base qualities are not provided; no much larger clone lies one nucleotide away.

One collaborating source in Seattle enrolled patients while the patients were actively infected and followed the patients over time throughout the course of disease. Each collaborating institution followed its own protocols to collect whole blood in K2EDTA tubes. Collaborator samples were shipped for TCRbeta analysis as frozen whole blood, isolated PBMCs, or DNA extracted from either sample type. Paper-wide results and their limitations: The quantity of clinical and demographic metadata differed by source and by participant and was supplied without curation.

The sequencing sample was made of peripheral blood. In this chain, TRBV6-5 is recombined with TRBJ1-3; TRBD1 might be the D gene, on 5 matching bases. This TCR was recovered from a man aged 25-40 years with COVID-19, enrolled during active disease. The nucleotide sequence is given as TGTGCCAGCAGTTACTCGGCAGGGTACTCTGGAAACACCATATATTTT. It encodes CASSYSAGYSGNTIYF.